A selection of T cell receptor beta chains follows, all from one sample in a study of cytomegalovirus exposure and HLA in healthy donors. Method: immunoSEQ multiplex PCR; TCRdb's copy keeps in-frame clones and lacks some. The sample lists about 120,000 clones, approximately 87% occurring once. The material sequenced was PBMCs. These receptors originate from a man in his late teens or twenties in good health and CMV-seropositive. Each CDR3 is given without its conserved first and last residue. Clone size, where shown, is once, few, many, or a class for clones that have expanded.

v_gene | abundance | CDR3aa
TRBV6-1 | NA | AGGTSAPETQY
TRBV7-8 | NA | ASSFRDRAPSYNSPLH
TRBV30 | NA | AWSQDSSGNTIY
TRBV14 | NA | ASSLGQGGYEQY
TRBV7-9 | NA | ASSLVGGTDTQY
TRBV6-6 | NA | ASSYGTGVVNEQF
TRBV6-6 | NA | ASIGQFNQPQH
TRBV30 | few | AGEQGDYTEAF
TRBV18 | NA | ASSPREGSDTEAF
TRBV28 | NA | ASRRGTGNTIY
TRBV11-1 | NA | ASSLSQGSYGYT
TRBV11-2 | NA | ASSLGGGMAYEQY
TRBV5-6 | NA | ASTHMFTGELF
TRBV5-1 | few | ASSADRGPYEQY
TRBV6-6 | NA | ASHGADRDGYT
TRBV19 | NA | ASSITQGTWTEAF
TRBV7-6 | once | ASSALRVADTQY
TRBV5-6 | NA | ASSLVATNEKLF
TRBV19 | NA | ASSGGRNEKLF
TRBV11-2 | few | ASSSLLHRGPGETQY
TRBV19 | NA | ASRTGDYSNQPQH
TRBV5-1 | NA | ASRPLGAAGANEKLF
TRBV6-1 | once | ASKERASTDTQY
TRBV15 | NA | ATSREPGDRGLEQY
TRBV6-1 | NA | ASSEPGQNTEAF
TRBV2 | NA | ASSEWLAPTGELF
TRBV19 | NA | ASSPGTGFSSYNEQF
TRBV29-1 | NA | SVESAGLGTDTQY
TRBV5-5 | once | ASSFEDQPQH
TRBV4-1 | NA | ASSQDPGQGLVQPQH
TRBV19 | NA | ASLYATAGYGYT
TRBV6-5 | NA | ASRTGAPNQPQH
TRBV4-1 | NA | ASRGGLAGGSDTQY
TRBV6-5 | NA | ASSEYRTPYEQY
TRBV27 | NA | ASRSGSTYNEQF
TRBV18 | NA | ASSPRGTGRGASYEQY
TRBV5-6 | NA | ASSFKRGGNTGELF
TRBV27 | NA | ASSLQQGNYGYT
TRBV11-3 | few | ASSLGGWTTDTQY
TRBV5-1 | NA | ASILWWANNEQF
TRBV10-3 | NA | AISERTRGGNTIY
TRBV7-6 | NA | ASSLDGGSSYEQY
TRBV11-2 | NA | ASSLDYGGGVAKNIQY